Below, 6 T cell receptor beta chains from the same sample are listed, as sequenced in a study of CD8+ T cells in alopecia areata. Following extraction, RNA underwent reverse transcription to cDNA, which served as the sequencing template. Profiling relied on immunoSEQ multiplex PCR, and the TCRdb table lists in-frame clones only, not all of them. Of some 120,000 clones in the sample, around 50% are singletons; the top ten hold approximately 12%. Treatment given: oral pan-JAK inhibitor, 5-10 mg twice daily. The sample was CD8+ T cells sorted from blood, taken at week 24, from a patient treated with tofacitinib. These TCRs come from a human donor with alopecia areata.

The chain employs TRBV7-8 and TRBJ1-5; D perhaps matches TRBD1 (6 bases). Germline CDR1 SGHVS, CDR2 FQNEAQ. The CDR3 totals 14 residues. Trimming removed 2 bases from V and 9 bases from J, with 14 bases in between. The CDR3, as DNA: TGTGCCAGCAGCTTAAGCCTGAAACAGGGGCCCCAGCATTTT. Amino acids: CASSLSLKQGPQHF. Supplemented by reference TRBV7-8 and TRBJ1-5, the full variable domain reads GAGVSQSPRYKVAKRGQDVALRCDPISGHVSLFWYQQALGQGPEFLTYFQNEAQLDKSGLPSDRFFAERPEGSVSTLKIQRTQQEDSAVYLCASSLSLKQGPQHFGDGTRLSIL.

The chain couples TRBV20-1 to TRBJ2-7, with D uncertain. V was clipped by 2 bases and J by 4 bases, with 6 bases between them. Germline V CDR1 and CDR2: DFQATT, SNEGSKA (reference sequence). This CDR3 is built from 11 residues. CDR3 DNA sequence: TGCAGTGCTAGAACTGGGTACGAGCAGTACTTC. Its translation: CSARTGYEQYF.

The rearrangement joins TRBV6-5 to TRBJ2-2; unclear D gene. This CDR3 spans 14 amino acids. V dropped 10 bases and J dropped 6 bases, with 18 bases sitting between them. Per the germline V gene, CDR1 is MNHEY and CDR2 is SVGAGI. The CDR3 protein is CATRGLSESGELFF. The DNA of the CDR3 is TGTGCCACTCGTGGATTATCAGAGTCCGGGGAGCTGTTTTTT.

The rearrangement links TRBV7-8 to TRBJ1-1; D is undetermined. CDR1 is SGHVS, CDR2 FQNEAQ, per germline. The CDR3 has 16 amino acids. V was clipped by 4 bases and J by 3 bases, with 18 bases between them. DNA for the CDR3: TGTGCCAGCAGCTCCTTGGAGTGGCAGGAGGACACTGAAGCTTTCTTT. This gives the protein CASSSLEWQEDTEAFF. The full variable domain, its missing parts supplied by reference TRBV7-8 and TRBJ1-1, is GAGVSQSPRYKVAKRGQDVALRCDPISGHVSLFWYQQALGQGPEFLTYFQNEAQLDKSGLPSDRFFAERPEGSVSTLKIQRTQQEDSAVYLCASSSLEWQEDTEAFFGQGTRLTVV.

The chain carries TRBV4-3 and TRBJ2-1; D may be TRBD1 (7 bases). From germline, CDR1 is LGHNA and CDR2 YSLEER. V was pared by 4 bases and J by 6 bases, with 16 bases between. CDR3 length equals 15 residues. The CDR3 reads CASSPRGAGGNEQFF. The DNA for the CDR3 is TGCGCCAGCAGCCCAAGGGGGGCAGGGGGCAATGAGCAGTTCTTC.

The V call is TRBV6-5, the J call TRBJ1-2, with 11 bases identical to TRBD1. The CDR3 runs 13 residues. Germline CDR1 MNHEY, CDR2 SVGAGI. Germline trimming cut 7 bases from V and 3 bases from J; bases unmatched to any gene: 1. The CDR3 region has the DNA TGTGCCAGCATGGGACAGGGGGACTATGGCTACACCTTC. It is translated as CASMGQGDYGYTF.